This T cell receptor beta chain was sequenced in a study of human T cells and chemical hapten exposure. Study-wide findings and caveats: Expanded TCRs clustered into significantly more large CDR3 similarity groups than controls, the analysis revealed.

The germline V gene has CDR1 MNHGY and CDR2 SVAAGI. The CDR3 length is 14 residues. The V end was cut by 2 bases, the J end by 0 bases, with 5 bases between. This clonotype was observed many times. Its antigen is not known. Original analysis: TCRs per sample had a median of approximately 88,000 and ranged from about 20,000 to 700,000. MiXCR, run by TCRdb on the RACE reads, gives a single entry per CDR3 protein. The V and J calls and clone size are TCRdb's, not the authors'. The sample consists of about 49,000 distinct CDR3 sequences, about 10% of them appearing once. Indicated time point: patch test 1, 2 weeks after DPC sensitization. The treatment denotes: therapeutic diphenylcyclopropenone sensitization with weekly scalp DPC.

The clonotype originates from a woman between 45 and 65 years old with alopecia areata. Some clones in this sample may be carry-over from other donors' samples. This material consisted of whole blood, taken in connection with sensitization to the hapten diphenylcyclopropenone (DPC). The chain combines TRBV6-9 with TRBJ1-3; D is uncertain. Here the CDR3 reads CASSYQDSGNTIYF. The DNA for the CDR3 is TGTGCCAGCAGTTATCAGGACTCTGGAAACACCATATATTTT.